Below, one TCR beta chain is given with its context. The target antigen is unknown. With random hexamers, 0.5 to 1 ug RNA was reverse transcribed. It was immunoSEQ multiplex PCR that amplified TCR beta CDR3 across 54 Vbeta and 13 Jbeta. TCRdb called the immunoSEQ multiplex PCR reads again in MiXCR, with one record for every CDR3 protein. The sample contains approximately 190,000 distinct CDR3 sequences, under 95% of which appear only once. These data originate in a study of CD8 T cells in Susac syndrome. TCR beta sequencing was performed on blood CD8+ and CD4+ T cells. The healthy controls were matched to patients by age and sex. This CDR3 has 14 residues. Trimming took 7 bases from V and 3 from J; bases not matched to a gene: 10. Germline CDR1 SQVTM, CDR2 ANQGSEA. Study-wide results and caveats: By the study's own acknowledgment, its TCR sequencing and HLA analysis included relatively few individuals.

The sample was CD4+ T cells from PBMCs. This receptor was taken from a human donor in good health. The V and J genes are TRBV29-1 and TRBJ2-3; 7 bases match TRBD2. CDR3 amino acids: CSATQGGKTDTQYF. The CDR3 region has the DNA TGCAGCGCCACCCAGGGAGGGAAGACAGATACGCAGTATTTT.